A single sample is the source of the 26 T cell receptor beta chains below, sequenced in a study of vaccination and CD4 T cells after COVID-19. Cultured CD4+ T-cell DNA underwent Oncomine TCR Beta short-read sequencing. TCRdb independently ran MiXCR on the PCR reads; one entry per CDR3 protein. The table includes about 3,500 distinct CDR3 sequences, 35% to 55% detected once. These receptors lack a known antigen. Treatment in this sample: roughly 11-day PBMC culture with coronavirus spike peptide pools or control peptides (ViraFEST assay). The sequencing sample was made of CD4+ T cells from blood, cultured in vitro. The receptors here all came from a human donor who had recovered from COVID-19.

This clonotype occurred a few times. The chain couples TRBV6-1 to TRBJ2-3, with 11 positions matching TRBD2. This CDR3 is 17 amino acids long. Germline CDR1 and CDR2: MNHNS and SASEGT. Trimming cost V 4 bases and J 0 bases; bases outside gene matches: 6. DNA of the CDR3: TGTGCCAGCAGTGTTCTAGCGGGGGGTACTAGCACAGATACGCAGTATTTT. It encodes CASSVLAGGTSTDTQYF.

This clonotype has only a few counts. J is TRBJ1-2 and V is TRBV11-1; 9 bases align to TRBD1. This CDR3 is built from 15 residues. With 4 bases clipped from V and 2 bases from J, the junction kept 5 bases outside the gene matches. Germline V gives CDR1 SGHAT, CDR2 FQDESV (reference sequence). The CDR3 is CASSYGTGMNYGYTF. CDR3 DNA sequence: TGTGCCAGCAGCTACGGGACAGGGATGAACTATGGCTACACCTTC.

This clonotype was counted only a few times. V and J are TRBV27 and TRBJ2-2, with D perhaps being TRBD1 or TRBD2 (6 bases each). Trimming took off 3 bases at V and 3 bases at J, with 17 bases between the two ends. The CDR3 covers 17 residues. Germline V CDR1 and CDR2: MNHEY, SMNVEV (reference sequence). CDR3 nucleotides: TGTGCCAGCAGTTTTATGTGGGGGGCAGGCGACACCGGGGAGCTGTTTTTT. Its protein product is CASSFMWGAGDTGELFF.

A word on this clonotype: The junction departs from germline at one end; a sequencing error may be responsible. This rearrangement joins TRBV9 to TRBJ2-3, with TRBD2 matching over 8 bases. Germline CDR1 and CDR2: SGDLS and YYNGEE. The CDR3 is made up of 16 amino acids. The CDR3 here is CACSVLGGARTDTQYF. In DNA, the CDR3 is TGTGCCTGCAGCGTACTCGGGGGGGCACGCACAGATACGCAGTATTTT. Looking up the rest from reference TRBV9 and TRBJ2-3 gives the full variable domain: DSGVTQTPKHLITATGQRVTLRCSPRSGDLSVYWYQQSLDQGLQFLIQYYNGEERAKGNILERFSAQQFPDLHSELNLSSLELGDSALYFCACSVLGGARTDTQYFGPGTRLTVL.

This clonotype was seen just once. The V gene is TRBV5-8, the J gene TRBJ1-5; D is unresolved. Trimming shortened V by 5 bases and J by 4 bases, and 16 bases separated the two germline ends. The V gene's germline CDR1 is SGHTS and CDR2 YDEGEE. This CDR3 is built from 15 residues. The CDR3 spells CASSFWGSRNQPQHF. CDR3 bases: TGTGCCAGCAGTTTTTGGGGTAGCCGAAATCAGCCCCAGCATTTT.

This clonotype was found once. The V and J genes are TRBV6-1 and TRBJ2-1, with TRBD2 identical over 11 bases. J was trimmed by 2 bases and V by 6 bases; bases with no gene match: 6. The germline gives CDR1 MNHNS, CDR2 SASEGT. This CDR3 comprises 16 residues. The CDR3 coding sequence is TGTGCCAGCAGCACCGTAGCGGGGGGGACCTACAATGAGCAGTTCTTC. Translated, it gives CASSTVAGGTYNEQFF.

The chain is built from TRBV7-9 and TRBJ2-5; 11 bases are a match to TRBD2. Germline assignment: CDR1 SEHNR and CDR2 FQNEAQ (reference sequence). The trim removed 5 bases at V and 1 base at J, leaving 15 bases unmatched. CDR3 length equals 19 residues. The CDR3 protein is CASSPGASGGYTGQETQYF. CDR3 nucleotides: TGTGCCAGCAGCCCCGGTGCTAGCGGGGGGTACACCGGCCAAGAGACCCAGTACTTC.

This clonotype was observed a handful of times. The rearrangement joins TRBV6-2 or TRBV6-3 to TRBJ1-5; 10 bases line up with TRBD1. Per germline, CDR1 MNHEY and CDR2 SVGEGT. There are 18 residues in the CDR3. After removal of 5 bases from V and 5 bases from J, the junction contained 15 bases not matched to a gene. CDR3 sequence: CASSPPNLGQGVDQPQHF. Written as DNA, the CDR3 is TGTGCCAGCAGTCCACCGAATCTCGGACAGGGGGTTGATCAGCCCCAGCATTTT.

This rearrangement joins TRBV20-1 to TRBJ2-3; D remains ambiguous. CDR1 and CDR2 from the germline V gene are DFQATT and SNEGSKA (reference sequence). Trimming left V 5 bases short and J 6 bases short, with 9 bases between. This CDR3 has 11 residues. CDR3 sequence: CSAGGRDTQYF. In DNA, the CDR3 is TGCAGTGCTGGCGGAAGGGATACGCAGTATTTT.

The chain links TRBV7-9 to TRBJ2-7, with TRBD2 matching 7 bases. V shed 5 bases, J shed 3 bases, and the junction held 1 base outside the gene matches. Germline-derived CDR1 and CDR2 are SEHNR and FQNEAQ (reference sequence). The length of the CDR3 is 12 residues. For the CDR3, the DNA is TGTGCCAGCAGCGCGGGGGTCTACGAGCAGTACTTC. Amino acid sequence: CASSAGVYEQYF.

The table lists this clonotype with a few counts. The chain couples TRBV7-2 to TRBJ1-5; 10 bases agree with TRBD1. Germline assignment: CDR1 SGHTA and CDR2 FQGNSA. This CDR3 is 18 amino acids long. Unmatched junction bases numbered 7, after V lost 2 bases and J lost 0 bases. The CDR3 DNA reads TGTGCCAGCAGCTTATTCGGGACAGGGGTTTATAGCAATCAGCCCCAGCATTTT. This sequence encodes CASSLFGTGVYSNQPQHF.

The V and J genes are TRBV20-1 and TRBJ2-1; the match to TRBD2 covers 15 bases. Germline assignment: CDR1 DFQATT and CDR2 SNEGSKA (reference sequence). The CDR3 has 21 amino acids. Germline trimming cut 0 bases from V and 3 bases from J; bases unmatched to any gene: 15. CDR3 bases: TGCAGTGCTAGAGATCCAAGGTCCGGGACTAGCGGGAGGTTTGACTACAATGAGCAGTTCTTC. This gives the protein CSARDPRSGTSGRFDYNEQFF.

This clonotype was observed a handful of times. The V gene is TRBV20-1, the J gene TRBJ2-1, with 10 bases identical to TRBD1. Unmatched junction bases numbered 4, after V lost 4 bases and J lost 10 bases. Germline-derived CDR1 and CDR2 are DFQATT and SNEGSKA (reference sequence). The CDR3 runs to 12 residues. The CDR3, as DNA: TGCAGTGCTAAGACAGGGGGCCGGGAGCAGTTCTTC. Its protein product is CSAKTGGREQFF.

This rearrangement joins TRBV7-2 to TRBJ2-7; 9 bases fit TRBD2. The CDR3 length is 14 residues. The germline V gene encodes CDR1 SGHTA and CDR2 FQGNSA. The junction had 5 bases not matched to a gene; V was cut back by 2 bases and J by 6 bases. For the CDR3, the DNA is TGTGCCAGCAGCTTAACAAAGCGGGAGGTCGAGCAGTACTTC. Its protein product is CASSLTKREVEQYF. The variable domain in full, with the rest retrieved from reference TRBV7-2 and TRBJ2-7, is GAGVSQSPSNKVTEKGKDVELRCDPISGHTALYWYRQSLGQGLEFLIYFQGNSAPDKSGLPSDRFSAERTGGSVSTLTIQRTQQEDSAVYLCASSLTKREVEQYFGPGTRLTVT.

This clonotype was detected only a few times. The chain combines TRBV2 with TRBJ1-1; TRBD1 aligns across 9 bases. The V gene's germline CDR1 is SNHLY and CDR2 FYNNEI. The CDR3 is made up of 13 amino acids. V dropped 6 bases and J dropped 11; count of bases not matched to a gene: 10. The chain's CDR3 is CASRSGTGPRAFF. CDR3 bases: TGTGCCAGCAGAAGCGGGACAGGGCCTAGGGCTTTCTTT.

The V call is TRBV3-1, the J call TRBJ2-1; the D gene is possibly TRBD2 (6 bases). The CDR3 is 15 amino acids. V lost 8 bases to trimming and J lost 1 base, with 15 bases between them. Per germline, CDR1 LGHDT and CDR2 YNNKEL (reference sequence). CDR3 bases: TGTGCCAGCGGTAGAGCGGGTGCTTCCTACAATGAGCAGTTCTTC. Protein sequence: CASGRAGASYNEQFF.

This clonotype has just a few counts. V gene TRBV20-1 combines with J gene TRBJ2-7; weak D call: TRBD2 (6 bases). Deletions cut 3 bases from V and 4 bases from J, with 19 bases between. CDR1 and CDR2 (germline): DFQATT, SNEGSKA (reference sequence). The CDR3 loop spans 15 amino acids. The CDR3 nucleotides are TGCAGTGCTAGGGCCCCGGGTAGCGGACCTTACGAGCAGTACTTC. Encoded protein: CSARAPGSGPYEQYF.

This clonotype was detected a few times. The J gene is TRBJ1-1, the V gene TRBV7-9, with D uncertain. The CDR3 is 14 amino acids. Germline CDR1 and CDR2: SEHNR and FQNEAQ (reference sequence). V lost 8 bases and J lost 5, with 18 bases in between. The DNA of the CDR3 is TGTGCCAGCGAAATTGATTGGGCTGGGACTGAAGCTTTCTTT. Translated: CASEIDWAGTEAFF.

J is TRBJ2-1 and V is TRBV11-3, with 11 bases that match TRBD2. The CDR3 consists of 17 residues. V lost 5 bases and J lost 7; bases outside the gene matches: 13. The germline gives CDR1 SGHNT, CDR2 YENEEA. The CDR3 bases are TGTGCCAGCAGCCTCGGGACCCCGGGACTAGCGGAAAATGAGCAGTTCTTC. Protein product: CASSLGTPGLAENEQFF.

This clonotype was observed a few times. The genes are TRBV7-2 and TRBJ2-2, with 7 bases identical to TRBD2. CDR3 length: 18 amino acids. Germline V CDR1 and CDR2: SGHTA, FQGNSA. J gave up 0 bases and V 1 base, and 8 bases lay outside the gene matches. As DNA, the CDR3 is TGTGCCAGCAGCTTAGGTCCCCCGGGGGGATCGAACACCGGGGAGCTGTTTTTT. It is translated as CASSLGPPGGSNTGELFF.

The gene calls are TRBV4-2 and TRBJ2-7, with no clear D. Trimming took 0 bases from V and 9 from J, leaving 12 bases between them. CDR1 and CDR2 from the germline V gene are LGHNA and YNFKEQ. The CDR3 is 13 amino acids. The CDR3 DNA sequence: TGTGCCAGCAGCCAAGATGCTGCCCAAAGGCAGTACTTC. This encodes CASSQDAAQRQYF.

V gene TRBV5-6 combines with J gene TRBJ2-1; D perhaps matches TRBD2 (5 bases). Germline lookup yields CDR1 SGHDT and CDR2 YYEEEE. Trimming shortened V by 2 bases and J by 0 bases, and 12 bases separated the two germline ends. The CDR3 extends over 16 amino acids. The CDR3 spells CASSFWRKISYNEQFF. The CDR3 bases are TGTGCCAGCAGCTTTTGGAGGAAGATCTCCTACAATGAGCAGTTCTTC.

The rearrangement joins TRBV9 to TRBJ2-3; 7 bases map to TRBD2. Trimming at V came to 3 bases and at J to 2 bases, leaving 6 bases not matched to a gene. The germline gives CDR1 SGDLS, CDR2 YYNGEE. This CDR3 contains 15 residues. The CDR3 protein is CASSASGKITDTQYF. The CDR3, as DNA: TGTGCCAGCAGCGCCAGCGGGAAGATCACAGATACGCAGTATTTT.

This clonotype is classed as large. The chain's CDR3 is CASSVSLAGGTDTQYF. CDR3 bases: TGTGCCAGCAGCGTAAGTCTAGCGGGAGGCACAGATACGCAGTATTTT. V usage is TRBV9 and J usage is TRBJ2-3; 10 bases line up with TRBD2. Germline V gene sequence: CDR1 SGDLS, CDR2 YYNGEE. The ends lost 1 base at V and 1 base at J; junction bases unmatched: 3. The CDR3 extends over 16 amino acids. The full variable domain, completed using reference TRBV9 and TRBJ2-3, is DSGVTQTPKHLITATGQRVTLRCSPRSGDLSVYWYQQSLDQGLQFLIQYYNGEERAKGNILERFSAQQFPDLHSELNLSSLELGDSALYFCASSVSLAGGTDTQYFGPGTRLTVL.

This clonotype is categorized as large. The chain joins TRBV20-1 to TRBJ2-3, with 9 bases fitting TRBD2. V lost 5 bases to trimming and J lost 0 bases; unmatched junction nucleotides: 3. The CDR3 loop spans 14 amino acids. In germline, CDR1 is DFQATT, CDR2 SNEGSKA (reference sequence). The CDR3: CSALAGASTDTQYF. The CDR3 DNA follows: TGCAGTGCTTTAGCGGGAGCAAGCACAGATACGCAGTATTTT.

This chain links TRBV20-1 with TRBJ2-7; 8 nucleotides agree with TRBD2. The CDR3 contains 15 residues. J lost 4 bases, V lost 1 base, and 9 bases had no gene match. The germline CDR1 and CDR2 sequences are DFQATT and SNEGSKA (reference sequence). The CDR3 here is CSARGGAGGGYEQYF. The CDR3 DNA is TGCAGTGCTAGAGGCGGTGCGGGAGGCGGTTACGAGCAGTACTTC.